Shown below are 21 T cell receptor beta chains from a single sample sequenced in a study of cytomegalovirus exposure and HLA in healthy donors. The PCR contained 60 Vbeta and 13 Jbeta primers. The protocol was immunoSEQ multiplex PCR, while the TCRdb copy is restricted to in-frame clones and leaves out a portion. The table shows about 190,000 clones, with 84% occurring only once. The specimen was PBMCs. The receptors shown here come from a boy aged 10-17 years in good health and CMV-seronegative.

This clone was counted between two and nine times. For the CDR3, the DNA is TGTGCCAGCTCGGACAGGGGCCCTACCTACGAGCAGTACTTC. Its protein product is CASSDRGPTYEQYF. The chain links TRBV27 to TRBJ2-7, with 9 bases aligning to TRBD1. The CDR3 consists of 14 residues. Trimming at V came to 8 bases and at J to 2 bases, leaving 7 bases not matched to a gene. CDR1 and CDR2 (germline): MNHEY, SMNVEV (reference sequence).

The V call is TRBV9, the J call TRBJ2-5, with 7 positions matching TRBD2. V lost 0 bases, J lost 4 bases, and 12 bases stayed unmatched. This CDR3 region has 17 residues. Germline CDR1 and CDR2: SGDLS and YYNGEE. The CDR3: CASSVGQIGGWGETQYF. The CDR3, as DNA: TGTGCCAGCAGCGTAGGGCAAATCGGGGGGTGGGGAGAGACCCAGTACTTC.

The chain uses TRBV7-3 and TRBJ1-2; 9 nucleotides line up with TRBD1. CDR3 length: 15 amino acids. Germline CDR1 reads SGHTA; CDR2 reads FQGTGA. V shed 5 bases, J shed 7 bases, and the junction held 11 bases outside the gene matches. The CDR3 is CASSLQGAGMSGYTF. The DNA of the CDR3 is TGTGCCAGCAGCCTACAGGGGGCAGGGATGAGTGGCTACACCTTC.

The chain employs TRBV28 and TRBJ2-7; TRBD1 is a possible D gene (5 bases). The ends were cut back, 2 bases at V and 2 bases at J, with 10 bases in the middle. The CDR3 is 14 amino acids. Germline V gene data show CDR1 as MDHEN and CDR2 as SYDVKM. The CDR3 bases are TGTGCCAGCAGTTTAGGGGCGAGAGCCTACGAGCAGTACTTC. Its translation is CASSLGARAYEQYF.

The CDR3 region has the DNA TGTGCCAGCAGCTCCCGGACAGGGGGCTACGAGCAGTACTTC. Amino acids: CASSSRTGGYEQYF. The V and J genes are TRBV7-9 and TRBJ2-7, with 10 bases identical to TRBD1. CDR1 and CDR2 (germline): SEHNR, FQNEAQ (reference sequence). J gave up 3 bases and V 4 bases, and 3 bases lay outside the gene matches. The length of the CDR3 is 14 residues.

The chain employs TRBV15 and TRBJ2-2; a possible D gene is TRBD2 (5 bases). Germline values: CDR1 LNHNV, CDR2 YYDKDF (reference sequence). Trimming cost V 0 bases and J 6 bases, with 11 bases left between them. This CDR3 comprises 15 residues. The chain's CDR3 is CATSRDRGRAGELFF. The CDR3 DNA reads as TGTGCCACCAGCAGAGATCGAGGGCGGGCCGGGGAGCTGTTTTTT.

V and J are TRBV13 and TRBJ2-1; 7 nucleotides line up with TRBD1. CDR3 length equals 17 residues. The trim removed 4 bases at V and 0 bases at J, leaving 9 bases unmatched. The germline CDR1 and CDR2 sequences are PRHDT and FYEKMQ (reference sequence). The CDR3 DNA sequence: TGTGCCAGCAGCTCCCATCCCCGGGACAGCTCCTACAATGAGCAGTTCTTC. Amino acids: CASSSHPRDSSYNEQFF.

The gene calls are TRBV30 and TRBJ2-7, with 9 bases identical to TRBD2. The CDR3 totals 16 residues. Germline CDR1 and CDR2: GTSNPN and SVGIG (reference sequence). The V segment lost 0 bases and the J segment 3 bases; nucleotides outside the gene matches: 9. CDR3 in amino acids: CAWSVQETSGFYEQYF. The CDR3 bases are TGTGCCTGGAGTGTACAGGAGACTAGCGGCTTCTACGAGCAGTACTTC. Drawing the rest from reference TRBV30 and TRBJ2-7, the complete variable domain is SQTIHQWPATLVQPVGSPLSLECTVEGTSNPNLYWYRQAAGRGLQLLFYSVGIGQISSEVPQNLSASRPQDRQFILSSKKLLLSDSGFYLCAWSVQETSGFYEQYFGPGTRLTVT.

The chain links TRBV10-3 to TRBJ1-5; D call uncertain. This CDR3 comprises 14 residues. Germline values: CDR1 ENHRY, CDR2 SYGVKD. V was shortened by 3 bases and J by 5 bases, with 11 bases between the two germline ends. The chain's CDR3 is CAISDQHEDQPQHF. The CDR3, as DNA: TGTGCCATCAGTGATCAACACGAAGATCAGCCCCAGCATTTT.

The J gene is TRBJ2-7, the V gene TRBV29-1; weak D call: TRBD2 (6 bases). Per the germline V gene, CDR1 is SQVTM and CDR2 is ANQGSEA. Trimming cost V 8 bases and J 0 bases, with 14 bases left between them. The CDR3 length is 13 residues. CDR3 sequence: CSTGGSSSYEQYF. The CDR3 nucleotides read TGCAGCACTGGAGGGTCAAGCTCCTACGAGCAGTACTTC.

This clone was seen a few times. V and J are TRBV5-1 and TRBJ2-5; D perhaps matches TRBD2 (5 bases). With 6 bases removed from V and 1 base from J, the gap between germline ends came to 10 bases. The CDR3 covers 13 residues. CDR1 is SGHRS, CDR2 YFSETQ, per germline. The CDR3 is CASNGKTQETQYF. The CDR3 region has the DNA TGCGCCAGCAACGGGAAGACCCAAGAGACCCAGTACTTC.

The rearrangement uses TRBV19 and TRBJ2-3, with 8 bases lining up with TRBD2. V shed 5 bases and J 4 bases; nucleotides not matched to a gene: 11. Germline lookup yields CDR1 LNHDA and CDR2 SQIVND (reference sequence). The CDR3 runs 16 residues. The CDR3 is CASSFNLAGPADTQYF. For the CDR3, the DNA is TGTGCCAGTAGTTTTAACTTAGCGGGACCGGCAGATACGCAGTATTTT.

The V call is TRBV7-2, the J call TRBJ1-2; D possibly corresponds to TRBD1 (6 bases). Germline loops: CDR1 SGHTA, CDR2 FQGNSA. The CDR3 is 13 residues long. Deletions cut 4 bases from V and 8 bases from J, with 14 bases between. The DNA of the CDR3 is TGTGCCAGCAGCTCAAGAGGGGGGGTGGGCTACACCTTC. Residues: CASSSRGGVGYTF.

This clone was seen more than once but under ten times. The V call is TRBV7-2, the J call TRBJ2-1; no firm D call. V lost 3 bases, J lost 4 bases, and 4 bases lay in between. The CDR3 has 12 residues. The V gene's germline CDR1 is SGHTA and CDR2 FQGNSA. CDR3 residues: CASSFAYNEQFF. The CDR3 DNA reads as TGTGCCAGCAGCTTCGCGTACAATGAGCAGTTCTTC. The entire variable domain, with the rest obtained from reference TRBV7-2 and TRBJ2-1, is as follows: GAGVSQSPSNKVTEKGKDVELRCDPISGHTALYWYRQSLGQGLEFLIYFQGNSAPDKSGLPSDRFSAERTGGSVSTLTIQRTQQEDSAVYLCASSFAYNEQFFGPGTRLTVL.

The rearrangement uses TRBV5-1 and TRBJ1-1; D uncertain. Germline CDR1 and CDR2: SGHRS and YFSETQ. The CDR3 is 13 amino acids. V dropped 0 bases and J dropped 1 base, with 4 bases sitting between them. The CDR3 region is CASSLARNTEAFF. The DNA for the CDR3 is TGCGCCAGCAGCTTGGCCAGGAACACTGAAGCTTTCTTT. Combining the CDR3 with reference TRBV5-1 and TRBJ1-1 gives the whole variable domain KAGVTQTPRYLIKTRGQQVTLSCSPISGHRSVSWYQQTPGQGLQFLFEYFSETQRNKGNFPGRFSGRQFSNSRSEMNVSTLELGDSALYLCASSLARNTEAFFGQGTRLTVV.

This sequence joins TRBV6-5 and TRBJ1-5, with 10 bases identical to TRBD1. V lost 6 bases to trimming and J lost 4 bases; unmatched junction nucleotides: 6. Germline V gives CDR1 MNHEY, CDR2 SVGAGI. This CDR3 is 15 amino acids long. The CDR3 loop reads CASSSTGGANQPQHF. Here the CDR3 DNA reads TGTGCCAGCAGCTCGACAGGGGGCGCGAATCAGCCCCAGCATTTT.

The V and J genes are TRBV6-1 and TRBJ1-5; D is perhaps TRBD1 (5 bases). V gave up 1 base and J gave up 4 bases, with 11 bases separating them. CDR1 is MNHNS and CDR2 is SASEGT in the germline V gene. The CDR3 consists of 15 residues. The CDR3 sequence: CASSEVKGANQPQHF. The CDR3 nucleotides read TGTGCCAGCAGTGAAGTAAAAGGGGCAAATCAGCCCCAGCATTTT.

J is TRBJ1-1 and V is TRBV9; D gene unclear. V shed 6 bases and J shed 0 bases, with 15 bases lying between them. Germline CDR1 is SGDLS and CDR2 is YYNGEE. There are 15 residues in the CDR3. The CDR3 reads CASTFQAAMNTEAFF. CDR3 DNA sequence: TGTGCCAGCACCTTCCAGGCAGCAATGAACACTGAAGCTTTCTTT.

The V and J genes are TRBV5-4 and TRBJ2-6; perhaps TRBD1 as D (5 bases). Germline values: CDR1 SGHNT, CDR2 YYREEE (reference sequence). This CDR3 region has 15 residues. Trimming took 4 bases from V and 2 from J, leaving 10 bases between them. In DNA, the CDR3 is TGTGCCAGCAGCCTACGACAGACTGGGGCCAACGTCCTGACTTTC. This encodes CASSLRQTGANVLTF.

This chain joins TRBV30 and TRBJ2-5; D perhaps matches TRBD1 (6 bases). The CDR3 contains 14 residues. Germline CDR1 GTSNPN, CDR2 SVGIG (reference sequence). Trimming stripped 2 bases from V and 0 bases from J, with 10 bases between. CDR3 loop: CAWSPGAYQETQYF. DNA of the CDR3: TGTGCCTGGAGTCCAGGGGCGTACCAAGAGACCCAGTACTTC.

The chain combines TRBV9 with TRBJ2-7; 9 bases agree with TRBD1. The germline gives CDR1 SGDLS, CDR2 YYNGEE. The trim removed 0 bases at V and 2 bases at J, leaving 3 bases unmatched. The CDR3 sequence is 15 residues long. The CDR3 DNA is TGTGCCAGCAGCGTAGCCGGGACAGGGCCCTACGAGCAGTACTTC. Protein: CASSVAGTGPYEQYF.